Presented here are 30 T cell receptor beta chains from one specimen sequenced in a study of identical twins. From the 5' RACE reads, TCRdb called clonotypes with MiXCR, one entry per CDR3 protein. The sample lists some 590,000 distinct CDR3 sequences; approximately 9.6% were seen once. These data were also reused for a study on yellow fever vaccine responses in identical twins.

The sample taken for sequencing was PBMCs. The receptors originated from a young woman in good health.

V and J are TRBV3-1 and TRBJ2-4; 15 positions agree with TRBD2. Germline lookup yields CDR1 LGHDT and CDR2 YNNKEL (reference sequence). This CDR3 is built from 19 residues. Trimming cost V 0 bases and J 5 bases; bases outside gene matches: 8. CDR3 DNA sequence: TGTGCCAGCAGCCAAGACGGACTAGCGGGAGGGTTTAGCCAAAACATTCAGTACTTC. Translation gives CASSQDGLAGGFSQNIQYF.

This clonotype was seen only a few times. CDR3 in amino acids: CASGQSPGAGELFF. The CDR3 coding sequence is TGTGCCAGCGGCCAATCCCCAGGGGCCGGGGAGCTGTTTTTT. V gene TRBV27 combines with J gene TRBJ2-2; D perhaps matches TRBD1 (6 bases). CDR3 length equals 14 residues. V was trimmed by 8 bases and J by 6 bases, leaving 16 bases between them. Germline-derived CDR1 and CDR2 are MNHEY and SMNVEV (reference sequence).

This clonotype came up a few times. CDR3: CASSSDIRGEAFF. CDR3 sequence (DNA): TGTGCCAGCAGCTCCGACATACGGGGTGAAGCTTTCTTT. The chain carries TRBV7-9 and TRBJ1-1; no clear D. Trimming took off 4 bases at V and 7 bases at J, with 13 bases between the two ends. The CDR3 sequence is 13 residues long. The germline CDR1 and CDR2 sequences are SEHNR and FQNEAQ (reference sequence).

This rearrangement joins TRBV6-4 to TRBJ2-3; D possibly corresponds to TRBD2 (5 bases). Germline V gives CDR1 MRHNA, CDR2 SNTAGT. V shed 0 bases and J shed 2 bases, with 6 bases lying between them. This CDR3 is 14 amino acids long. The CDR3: CASSDSDFTDTQYF. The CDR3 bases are TGTGCCAGCAGTGACTCGGACTTCACAGATACGCAGTATTTT.

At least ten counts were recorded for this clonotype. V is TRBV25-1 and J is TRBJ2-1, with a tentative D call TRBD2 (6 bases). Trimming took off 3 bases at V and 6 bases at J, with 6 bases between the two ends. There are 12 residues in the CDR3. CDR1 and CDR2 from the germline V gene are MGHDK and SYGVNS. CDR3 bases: TGTGCCAGCAGTGAGGGAGGCAATGAGCAGTTCTTC. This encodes CASSEGGNEQFF.

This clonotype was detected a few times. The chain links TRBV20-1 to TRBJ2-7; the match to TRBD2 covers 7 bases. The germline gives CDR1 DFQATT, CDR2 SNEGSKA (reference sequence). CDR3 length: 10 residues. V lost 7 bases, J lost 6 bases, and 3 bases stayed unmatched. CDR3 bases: TGCAGTGTGGGGAGGGCCGAGCAGTACTTC. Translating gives CSVGRAEQYF.

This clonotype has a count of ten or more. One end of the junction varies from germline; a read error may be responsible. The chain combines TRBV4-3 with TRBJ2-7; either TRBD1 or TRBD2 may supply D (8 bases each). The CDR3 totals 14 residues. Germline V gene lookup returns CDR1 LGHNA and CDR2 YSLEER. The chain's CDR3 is CASSQGAGGYEQYF. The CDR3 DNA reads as TGTGCCAGCAGCCAGGGGGCGGGGGGTTACGAGCAGTACTTC.

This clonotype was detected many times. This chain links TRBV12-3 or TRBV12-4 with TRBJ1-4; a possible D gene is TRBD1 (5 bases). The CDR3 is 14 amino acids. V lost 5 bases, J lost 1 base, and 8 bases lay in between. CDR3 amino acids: CASSPRETNEKLFF. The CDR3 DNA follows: TGTGCCAGCAGTCCCAGGGAAACTAATGAAAAACTGTTTTTT.

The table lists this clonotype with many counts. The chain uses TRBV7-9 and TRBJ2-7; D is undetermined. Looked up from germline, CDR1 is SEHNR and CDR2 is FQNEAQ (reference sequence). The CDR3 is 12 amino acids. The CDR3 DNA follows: TGTGCTACCGATCGTGGGGATCCCGAGCAGTACTTC. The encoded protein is CATDRGDPEQYF.

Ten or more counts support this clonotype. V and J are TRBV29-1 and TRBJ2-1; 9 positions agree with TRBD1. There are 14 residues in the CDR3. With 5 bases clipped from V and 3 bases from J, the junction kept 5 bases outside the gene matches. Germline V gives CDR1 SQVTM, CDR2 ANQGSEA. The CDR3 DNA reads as TGCAGCGTTACCGGGACAGGGCTCTACAATGAGCAGTTCTTC. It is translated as CSVTGTGLYNEQFF.

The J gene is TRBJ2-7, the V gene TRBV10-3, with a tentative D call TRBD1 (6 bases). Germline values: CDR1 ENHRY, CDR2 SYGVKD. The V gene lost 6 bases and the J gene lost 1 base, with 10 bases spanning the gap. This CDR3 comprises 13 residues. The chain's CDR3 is CAIRTDSSYEQYF. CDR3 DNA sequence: TGTGCCATCAGGACGGACAGTTCCTACGAGCAGTACTTC.

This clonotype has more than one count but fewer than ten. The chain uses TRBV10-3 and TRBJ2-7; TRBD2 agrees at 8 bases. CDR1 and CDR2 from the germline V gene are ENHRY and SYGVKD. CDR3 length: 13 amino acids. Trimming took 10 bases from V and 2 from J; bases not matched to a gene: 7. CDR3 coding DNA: TGTGCCACTACTAGCGGCTCCGCCTACGAGCAGTACTTC. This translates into CATTSGSAYEQYF.

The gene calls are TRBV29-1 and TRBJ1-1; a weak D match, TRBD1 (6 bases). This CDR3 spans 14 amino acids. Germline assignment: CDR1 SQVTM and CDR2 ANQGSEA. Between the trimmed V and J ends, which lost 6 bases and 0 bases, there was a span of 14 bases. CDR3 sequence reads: CSVERRTVNTEAFF. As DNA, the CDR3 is TGCAGCGTAGAAAGAAGGACAGTGAACACTGAAGCTTTCTTT.

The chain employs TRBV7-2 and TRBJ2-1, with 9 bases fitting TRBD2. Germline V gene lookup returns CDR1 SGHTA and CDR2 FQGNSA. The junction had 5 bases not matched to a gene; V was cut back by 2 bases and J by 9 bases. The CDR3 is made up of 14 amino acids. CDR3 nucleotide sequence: TGTGCCAGCAGCTTATCGGGACTAGCAGGTGAGCAGTTCTTC. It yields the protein CASSLSGLAGEQFF.

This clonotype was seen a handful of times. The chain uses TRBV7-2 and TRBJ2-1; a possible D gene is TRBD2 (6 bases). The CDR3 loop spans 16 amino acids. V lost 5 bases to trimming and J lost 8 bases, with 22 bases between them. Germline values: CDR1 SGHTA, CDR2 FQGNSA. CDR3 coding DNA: TGTGCCAGCAGCCTTGGGGACTCCTTCCGTTTAGATGAGCAGTTCTTC. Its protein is CASSLGDSFRLDEQFF.

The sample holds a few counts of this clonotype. CDR3 sequence: CAISEPLGRGANTGELFF. The CDR3 bases are TGTGCCATCAGTGAGCCTCTGGGCAGGGGGGCCAACACCGGGGAGCTGTTTTTT. The chain combines TRBV10-3 with TRBJ2-2; D possibly corresponds to TRBD1 (7 bases). The CDR3 covers 18 residues. From germline, CDR1 is ENHRY and CDR2 SYGVKD. Trimming removed 2 bases at V and 2 bases at J, with 18 bases between.

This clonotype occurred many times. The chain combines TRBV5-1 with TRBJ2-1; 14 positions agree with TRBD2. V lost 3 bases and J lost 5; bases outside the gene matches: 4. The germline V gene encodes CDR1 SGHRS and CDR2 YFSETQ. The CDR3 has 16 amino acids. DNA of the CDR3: TGCGCCAGCAGCTCGGGGACTAGCGGGGGTCACAATGAGCAGTTCTTC. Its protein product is CASSSGTSGGHNEQFF.

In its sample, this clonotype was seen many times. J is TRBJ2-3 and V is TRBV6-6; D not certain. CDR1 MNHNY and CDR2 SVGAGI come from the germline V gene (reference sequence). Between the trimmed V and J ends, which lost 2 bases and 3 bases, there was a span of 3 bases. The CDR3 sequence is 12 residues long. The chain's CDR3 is CASSYPTDTQYF. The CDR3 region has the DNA TGTGCCAGCAGTTACCCTACAGATACGCAGTATTTT.

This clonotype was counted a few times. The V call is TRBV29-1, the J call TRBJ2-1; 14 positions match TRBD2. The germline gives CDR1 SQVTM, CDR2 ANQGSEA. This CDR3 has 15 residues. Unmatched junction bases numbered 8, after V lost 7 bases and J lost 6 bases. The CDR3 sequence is CSAETSGRVSNEQFF. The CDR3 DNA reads TGCAGCGCAGAGACTAGCGGGAGGGTAAGCAATGAGCAGTTCTTC.

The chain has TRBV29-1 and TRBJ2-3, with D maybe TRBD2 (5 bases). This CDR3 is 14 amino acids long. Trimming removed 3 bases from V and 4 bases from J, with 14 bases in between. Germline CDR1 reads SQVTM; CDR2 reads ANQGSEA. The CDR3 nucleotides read TGCAGCGTTGAGACGGACTCAAGAGCAGATACGCAGTATTTT. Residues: CSVETDSRADTQYF.

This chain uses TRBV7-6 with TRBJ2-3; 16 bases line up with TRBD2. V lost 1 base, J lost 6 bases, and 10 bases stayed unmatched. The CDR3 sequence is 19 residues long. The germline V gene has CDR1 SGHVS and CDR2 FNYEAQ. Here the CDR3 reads CASSLEPGTSGRASDTQYF. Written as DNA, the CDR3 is TGTGCCAGCAGCTTAGAGCCTGGGACTAGCGGGAGGGCATCTGATACGCAGTATTTT.

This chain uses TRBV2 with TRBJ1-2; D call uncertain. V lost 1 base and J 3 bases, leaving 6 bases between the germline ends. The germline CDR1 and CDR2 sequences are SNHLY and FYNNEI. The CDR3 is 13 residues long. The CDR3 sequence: CASSEDEDYGYTF. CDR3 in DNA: TGTGCCAGCAGTGAAGATGAGGACTATGGCTACACCTTC.

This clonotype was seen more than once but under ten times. In nucleotides, the CDR3 is TGCAGTGCTAGGTTAGCGGGAGGGTCTAATGAGCAGTTCTTC. This encodes CSARLAGGSNEQFF. This rearrangement joins TRBV20-1 to TRBJ2-1, with 11 bases matching TRBD2. The V gene's germline CDR1 is DFQATT and CDR2 SNEGSKA (reference sequence). The CDR3 runs to 14 residues. After removal of 3 bases from V and 7 bases from J, the junction contained 5 bases not matched to a gene.

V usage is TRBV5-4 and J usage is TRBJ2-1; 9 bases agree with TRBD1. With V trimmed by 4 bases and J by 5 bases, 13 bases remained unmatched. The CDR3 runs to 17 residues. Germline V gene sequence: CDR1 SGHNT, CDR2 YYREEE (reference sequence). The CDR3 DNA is TGTGCCAGCAGCCGCGAGTCCGGACAGGGGTCAGACAATGAGCAGTTCTTC. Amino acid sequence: CASSRESGQGSDNEQFF.

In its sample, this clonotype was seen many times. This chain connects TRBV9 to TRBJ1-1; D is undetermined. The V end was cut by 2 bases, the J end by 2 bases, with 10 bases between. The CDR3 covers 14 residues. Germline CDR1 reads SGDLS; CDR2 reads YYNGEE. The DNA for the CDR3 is TGTGCCAGCAGCGTGTCGGCCCAAAACACTGAAGCTTTCTTT. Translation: CASSVSAQNTEAFF.

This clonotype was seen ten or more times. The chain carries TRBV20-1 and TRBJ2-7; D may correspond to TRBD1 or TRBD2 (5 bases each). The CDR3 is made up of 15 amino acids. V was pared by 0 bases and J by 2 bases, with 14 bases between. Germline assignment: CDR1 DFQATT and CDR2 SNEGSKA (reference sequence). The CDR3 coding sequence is TGCAGTGCTAGAGACCCGGGGCAGGATGCCTACGAGCAGTACTTC. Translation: CSARDPGQDAYEQYF.

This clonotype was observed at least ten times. The CDR3 DNA sequence: TGTGCCAGCAGCCATCCAGGGGGCTATAATTCACCCCTCCACTTT. Residues: CASSHPGGYNSPLHF. The chain joins TRBV3-1 to TRBJ1-6, with 7 bases that match TRBD1. This CDR3 comprises 15 residues. CDR1 is LGHDT, CDR2 YNNKEL, per germline (reference sequence). The V segment lost 3 bases and the J segment 3 bases; nucleotides outside the gene matches: 2.

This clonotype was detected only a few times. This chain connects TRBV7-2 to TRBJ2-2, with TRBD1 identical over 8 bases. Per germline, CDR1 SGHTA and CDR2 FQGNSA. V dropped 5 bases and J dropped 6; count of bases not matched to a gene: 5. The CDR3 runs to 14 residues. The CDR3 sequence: CASSPKTGAGELFF. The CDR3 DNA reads TGTGCCAGCAGCCCCAAGACAGGGGCCGGGGAGCTGTTTTTT.

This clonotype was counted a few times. The CDR3 loop reads CASGAGAYNEQFF. The CDR3 coding sequence is TGTGCCAGCGGGGCGGGAGCCTACAATGAGCAGTTCTTC. The chain combines TRBV28 with TRBJ2-1, with TRBD2 identical over 7 bases. The CDR3 has 13 amino acids. In germline, CDR1 is MDHEN, CDR2 SYDVKM. With 8 bases clipped from V and 2 bases from J, the junction kept 3 bases outside the gene matches.

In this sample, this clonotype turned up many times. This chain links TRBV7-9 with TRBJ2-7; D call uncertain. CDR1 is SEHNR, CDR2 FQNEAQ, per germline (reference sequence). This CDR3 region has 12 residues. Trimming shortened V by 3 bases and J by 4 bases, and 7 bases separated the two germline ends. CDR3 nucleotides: TGTGCCAGCAGCTTTCAACCTTACGAGCAGTACTTC. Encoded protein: CASSFQPYEQYF.